This entry concerns a single TCR beta chain. As yet, its antigen is unknown. The sample belongs to a study of CD8 T cells in ankylosing spondylitis. Findings of the study overall: Reportedly, disease-linked clones are significantly enriched in ankylosing spondylitis patients' matched synovial fluid. Disease-linked clones were found to be CD8+ and relatively rare in peripheral blood. There was a TCR beta motif, made of several highly homologous variants, that appeared characteristic of ankylosing spondylitis blood.

Germline V gene lookup returns CDR1 SQVTM and CDR2 ANQGSEA. The CDR3 consists of 13 residues. Trimming shortened V by 2 bases and J by 6 bases, and 10 bases separated the two germline ends. Libraries for TCR beta were made by quantitative 5'-RACE with molecular barcodes. TCRdb processed the 5' RACE reads anew with MiXCR; each CDR3 protein has one entry. The repertoire holds fewer than 750,000 distinct CDR3 sequences, roughly 20% seen once, with over 15% in the top ten. The TCR originated in a male donor with ankylosing spondylitis. V and J are TRBV29-1 and TRBJ2-2; the D is unclear. Source material: blood, either unsorted or a sorted T cell fraction (not recorded which). Written as DNA, the CDR3 is TGCAGCGTTGAACCCAGGCGAGCCGGGGAGCTGTTTTTT. It specifies CSVEPRRAGELFF.